The clone carrying this T cell receptor (beta chain) came up a few times. No antigen is known for it. CDR3 regions were amplified by Arm-PCR using iRepertoire HTBI primers to build TCR beta libraries. From the multiplex PCR reads, TCRdb called clonotypes with MiXCR, one entry per CDR3 protein. The repertoire has some 340,000 distinct CDR3 sequences, roughly 24% of them found once; the top ten carry approximately 30%. This specimen belongs to a study of regulatory T cells in long-lasting Graves disease. This sample's time point: persistent/refractory GD, antithyroid drugs over 5 years with positive TRAb. From PBMCs, RNA was extracted and then used to make the TCR library. EDTA tubes received around 10 milliliters of drawn peripheral blood. V was pared by 5 bases and J by 0 bases, with 10 bases between. The CDR3 is 15 amino acids. The germline V gene has CDR1 SGHVS and CDR2 FNYEAQ. General study results and limits: Those with persistent Graves' had less TCR diversity than newly diagnosed patients.

The rearrangement links TRBV7-6 to TRBJ2-2; weak D call: TRBD1 (5 bases). The source of this sequence is a woman aged 40 to 50 with Graves disease. The specimen was peripheral blood mononuclear cells (PBMCs), collected when the disease was refractory, from a patient treated with antithyroid drugs. CDR3 DNA sequence: TGTGCCAGCAGCCCAGGGTACCCGAACACCGGGGAGCTGTTTTTT. Translation: CASSPGYPNTGELFF.